This T cell receptor (beta chain) was captured in a study of T cell responses to AZD1222 COVID-19 vaccine (dated by TCRdb to the early 2020s). As for the study more broadly: TCR sequencing was performed for 233 trial participants, of whom roughly 200 were given two doses of AZD1222 and some 25 were given two doses of MenACWY control vaccine. Trial participants were enrolled into age subgroups of 18-55, 56-69 and 70-plus years, which contained around 140, 26 and 57 TCR-sequenced participants, respectively. What the work shows at the level of the full study, not this receptor alone: Most participants were white British and females outnumbered males, and the authors suggested that clonal diversity may have been underestimated. Because no day 14 peak-response samples were available, the repertoires could be characterized only after the peak T cell response. Epitopes outside the regions mutated in the B.1.351 and B.1.1.7 variants were reportedly recognized by nearly half of the unique spike-specific TCRs. The vaccine-associated CD4 TCRs covered the entire spike protein, and the dominant responses fell in regions 160-218 and 743-854. Spike-specific TCR breadth and depth rose significantly after two AZD1222 doses compared with day 0 and with MenACWY recipients. Only five to seven AZD1222 recipients were SARS-CoV-2 seropositive at baseline, limiting conclusions about previously exposed vaccinees. In the small 56-69-year group, the increase in depth fell short of significance, most likely because of low power.

With respect to this clone: The clone's antigen remains unknown. Per-base quality was not reported, and no clone a single base away is much larger than it.

The CDR3 numbers 15 residues from cysteine through phenylalanine. CDR3 DNA only is kept here, 45 bases in frame from base 1. The germline V gene sets CDR1 to KGHSH and CDR2 to LQKENI. V is clipped by 8 bases and J by 0 bases, and the sequence between their germline boundaries is 14 bases long. The CDR3 regions of human TCRbeta chains were analyzed by immunosequencing. Under the source paper's analysis protocol: TCRs in the repertoires were matched against a reference library of SARS-CoV-2-specific TCRs that had been generated with the MIRA antigen-specificity platform. Breadth meant the fraction of unique TCRs that were SARS-CoV-2-associated, whereas depth meant the fraction of total T cells that were SARS-CoV-2-associated. Using the MIRA data, each spike-specific TCR was mapped to the spike region that the TCR reacts to and placed in a CD4 or CD8 class. Log10-transformed breadth and depth values were compared by one-way ANOVA with Sidak's multiple comparisons tests. The immuneACCESS repertoire file appears here via TCRdb, limited to in-frame rearrangements. These files lack a portion of the clones; in checked studies, under half of the deficit traces to unresolved V genes, and the cause of the others is not known. D and trimming were read from the DNA, whereas the V and J calls and clone size are those reported in that table. The sample includes roughly 120,000 clones, with around 87% observed a single time. Around 4.5% of the sample belongs to the ten largest clones.

The label giving this sample's time point can be read as: about 28 days (+/-7) after the second vaccine dose. AZD1222 recipients given second doses at about 4 weeks or at about 12 weeks were pooled, since spike-specific TCR depth and breadth were not found to differ between the two schedules. Vaccinee samples came from UK trials COV001 and COV002, including a single-blind randomized controlled phase 2/3 trial of AZD1222 (ChAdOx1 nCoV-19) in healthy adults. For TCRbeta chain sequencing, PBMC samples from trial participants were taken at day 0 and at day 28 after the second dose. The sequence derives from an adult who received the AZD1222 COVID-19 vaccine. The rearranged segments are TRBV18 and TRBJ2-1; matching of 6 bases hints at TRBD2 as the D gene. The sample consisted of peripheral blood, taken 28 days after the second AZD1222 dose. The CDR3 protein is CASAGRHNSYNEQFF. The nucleotides read TGTGCCAGCGCGGGACGCCACAACTCCTACAATGAGCAGTTCTTC. With the rest looked up from the reference TRBV18 and TRBJ2-1 genes rather than sequenced, the full variable domain is NAGVMQNPRHLVRRRGQEARLRCSPMKGHSHVYWYRQLPEEGLKFMVYLQKENIIDESGMPKERFSAEFPKEGPSILRIQQVVRGDSAAYFCASAGRHNSYNEQFFGPGTRLTVL.